This paragraph covers one T cell receptor (beta chain) sequence. Its antigen is not known. At one end, the junction sequence differs from germline, possibly due to a read error. The sample belongs to a study of cytomegalovirus exposure and HLA in healthy donors. Study at large: An earlier analysis identified 120 million or so unique TCR beta sequences in some 180 million T cells.

The germline CDR1 and CDR2 sequences are SGHNT and YENEEA. The CDR3 extends over 15 amino acids. Study-level points and caveats: According to a later analysis, most TCR beta chains associated with CMV appeared HLA-restricted. Presence/absence analyses assumed roughly uniform sequencing depth across donors, which may not hold. Cytomegalovirus-associated TCR beta chains were listed, numbering 150 to 200.

The primer mix had 60 Vbeta and 13 Jbeta primers. Generated by immunoSEQ multiplex PCR, the TCRdb table keeps only in-frame clones and is missing some. This table has more than 150,000 clones, over 70% appearing once. The sample consisted of PBMCs. The chain is built from TRBV11-3 and TRBJ2-5; a possible D gene is TRBD2 (5 bases). The source is a woman aged 18-29 years in good health and CMV-seropositive. This chain's CDR3 is CASSLFERAQDTQYF. CDR3 in DNA: TGTGCCAGCAGCTTATTCGAGAGGGCGCAAGACACCCAGTACTTC.